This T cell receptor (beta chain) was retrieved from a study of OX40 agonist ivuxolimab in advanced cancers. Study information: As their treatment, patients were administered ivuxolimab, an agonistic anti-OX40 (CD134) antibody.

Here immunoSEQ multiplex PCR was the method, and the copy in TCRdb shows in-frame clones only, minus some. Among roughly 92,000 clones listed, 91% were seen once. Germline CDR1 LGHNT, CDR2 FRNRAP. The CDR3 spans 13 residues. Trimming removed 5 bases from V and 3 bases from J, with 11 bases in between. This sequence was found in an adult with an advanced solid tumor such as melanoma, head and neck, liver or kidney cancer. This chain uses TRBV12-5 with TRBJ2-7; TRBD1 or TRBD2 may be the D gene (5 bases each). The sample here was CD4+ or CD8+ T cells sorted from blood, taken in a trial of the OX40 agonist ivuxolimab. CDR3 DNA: TGTGCTAGTGGTGGCAGGGAGAACTACGAGCAGTACTTC. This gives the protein CASGGRENYEQYF.